These 10 T cell receptor beta chains were sequenced from one sample in a study of siplizumab effects on memory and regulatory T cells. Some clones are missing from TCRdb's copy, which holds only in-frame ones; the method was immunoSEQ multiplex PCR. Of about 100,000 clones in the sample, more than 90% are singletons; the top ten hold roughly 2.7%. The material sequenced was CD4+ T cells sorted from blood. The receptors here all came from a human donor in good health. Some clones in this sample may be carry-over from other donors' samples.

J is TRBJ1-2 and V is TRBV7-8, with D perhaps matching TRBD1 (5 bases). The V end lost 1 base, the J end lost 4 bases, and 10 bases lay between the germline ends. Germline CDR1 reads SGHVS; CDR2 reads FQNEAQ. This CDR3 is built from 14 residues. CDR3 amino acids: CASSLEPGPYGYTF. As DNA, the CDR3 is TGTGCCAGCAGCTTAGAGCCGGGACCCTATGGCTACACCTTC.

This clone occurred once. The rearrangement links TRBV7-3 to TRBJ2-3; D is possibly TRBD1 (5 bases). V was cut by 2 bases and J by 6 bases, with 9 bases left in between. Per germline, CDR1 SGHTA and CDR2 FQGTGA. The CDR3 loop spans 13 amino acids. The CDR3 loop reads CASSLGAFDTQYF. In DNA form, the CDR3 reads TGTGCCAGCAGCTTAGGGGCATTCGATACGCAGTATTTT.

The rearrangement links TRBV28 to TRBJ1-1; D uncertain. The V end was cut by 3 bases, the J end by 1 base, with 9 bases between. The CDR3 has 14 amino acids. From germline, CDR1 is MDHEN and CDR2 SYDVKM. Here the CDR3 DNA reads TGTGCCAGCAGTTTGTTAAGAAGGAACACTGAAGCTTTCTTT. Its translation: CASSLLRRNTEAFF.

The genes are TRBV12-5 and TRBJ2-1, with 7 positions matching TRBD1. The junction had 6 bases not matched to a gene; V was cut back by 3 bases and J by 1 base. CDR1 LGHNT and CDR2 FRNRAP come from the germline V gene. This CDR3 is 16 amino acids long. This CDR3 is CASGFRLGQSYNEQFF. CDR3 bases: TGTGCTAGTGGTTTTCGATTGGGACAGTCCTACAATGAGCAGTTCTTC.

The chain couples TRBV14 to TRBJ2-2; 11 positions match TRBD1. Per the germline V gene, CDR1 is SGHDN and CDR2 is FVKESK. Unmatched junction bases numbered 6, after V lost 4 bases and J lost 5 bases. This CDR3 is built from 16 residues. DNA of the CDR3: TGTGCCAGCAGCCCCGGACAGGGGGCTCGGACCGGGGAGCTGTTTTTT. Its translation: CASSPGQGARTGELFF.

The chain couples TRBV2 to TRBJ2-3; 8 positions match TRBD2. Germline values: CDR1 SNHLY, CDR2 FYNNEI. CDR3 length: 15 amino acids. V dropped 8 bases and J dropped 6; count of bases not matched to a gene: 13. The CDR3 here is CASLTGTSSSDTQYF. CDR3 nucleotide sequence: TGTGCCAGCCTTACCGGGACTAGTTCGTCCGATACGCAGTATTTT.

The V and J genes are TRBV9 and TRBJ2-3, with 10 bases lining up with TRBD2. CDR1 SGDLS and CDR2 YYNGEE come from the germline V gene. This CDR3 region has 15 residues. Trimming removed 3 bases from V and 3 bases from J; junction bases left unmatched: 4. DNA of the CDR3: TGTGCCAGCAGCGGTGGGACTAGCGTTACAGATACGCAGTATTTT. It specifies CASSGGTSVTDTQYF.

The V gene is TRBV12-5, the J gene TRBJ2-1; 7 nucleotides line up with TRBD2. This CDR3 is 19 amino acids long. Trimming at V came to 2 bases and at J to 4 bases, leaving 17 bases not matched to a gene. Germline V gene sequence: CDR1 LGHNT, CDR2 FRNRAP. The CDR3 sequence: CASGLSPSVAGAGYNEQFF. The CDR3 DNA follows: TGTGCTAGTGGTTTGTCACCCTCGGTTGCGGGAGCGGGGTACAATGAGCAGTTCTTC. Supplemented by reference TRBV12-5 and TRBJ2-1, the full variable domain reads DARVTQTPRHKVTEMGQEVTMRCQPILGHNTVFWYRQTMMQGLELLAYFRNRAPLDDSGMPKDRFSAEMPDATLATLKIQPSEPRDSAVYFCASGLSPSVAGAGYNEQFFGPGTRLTVL.

This sequence joins TRBV7-9 and TRBJ1-2, with 9 bases lining up with TRBD1. Germline assignment: CDR1 SEHNR and CDR2 FQNEAQ (reference sequence). This CDR3 has 17 amino acids. With V trimmed by 5 bases and J by 4 bases, 14 bases remained unmatched. CDR3 nucleotides: TGTGCCAGCAGCCAACAGAAGACAGGGGGTTCCGGCTATGGCTACACCTTC. Its translation is CASSQQKTGGSGYGYTF.

The chain uses TRBV18 and TRBJ2-2, with no clear D. The CDR3 covers 16 residues. The V end lost 1 base, the J end lost 0 bases, and 9 bases lay between the germline ends. Germline values: CDR1 KGHSH, CDR2 LQKENI. The CDR3 DNA sequence: TGTGCCAGCTCACCACTCCCCACAGCGAACACCGGGGAGCTGTTTTTT. Translating gives CASSPLPTANTGELFF.